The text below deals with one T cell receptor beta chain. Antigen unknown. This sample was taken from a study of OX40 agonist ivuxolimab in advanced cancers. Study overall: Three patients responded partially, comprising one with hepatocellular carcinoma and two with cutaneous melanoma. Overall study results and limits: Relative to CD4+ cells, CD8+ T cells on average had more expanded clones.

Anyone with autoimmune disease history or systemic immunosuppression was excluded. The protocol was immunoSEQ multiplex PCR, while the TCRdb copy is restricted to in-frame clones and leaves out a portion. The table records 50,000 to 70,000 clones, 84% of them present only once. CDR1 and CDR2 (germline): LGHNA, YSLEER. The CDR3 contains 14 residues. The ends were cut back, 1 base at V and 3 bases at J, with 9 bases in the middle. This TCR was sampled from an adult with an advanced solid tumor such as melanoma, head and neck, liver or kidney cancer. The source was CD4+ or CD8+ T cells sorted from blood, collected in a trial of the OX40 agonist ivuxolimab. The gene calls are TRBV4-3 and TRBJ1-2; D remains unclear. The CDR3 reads CASSQGLLDYGYTF. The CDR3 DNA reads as TGCGCCAGCAGCCAAGGACTGCTGGACTATGGCTACACCTTC.